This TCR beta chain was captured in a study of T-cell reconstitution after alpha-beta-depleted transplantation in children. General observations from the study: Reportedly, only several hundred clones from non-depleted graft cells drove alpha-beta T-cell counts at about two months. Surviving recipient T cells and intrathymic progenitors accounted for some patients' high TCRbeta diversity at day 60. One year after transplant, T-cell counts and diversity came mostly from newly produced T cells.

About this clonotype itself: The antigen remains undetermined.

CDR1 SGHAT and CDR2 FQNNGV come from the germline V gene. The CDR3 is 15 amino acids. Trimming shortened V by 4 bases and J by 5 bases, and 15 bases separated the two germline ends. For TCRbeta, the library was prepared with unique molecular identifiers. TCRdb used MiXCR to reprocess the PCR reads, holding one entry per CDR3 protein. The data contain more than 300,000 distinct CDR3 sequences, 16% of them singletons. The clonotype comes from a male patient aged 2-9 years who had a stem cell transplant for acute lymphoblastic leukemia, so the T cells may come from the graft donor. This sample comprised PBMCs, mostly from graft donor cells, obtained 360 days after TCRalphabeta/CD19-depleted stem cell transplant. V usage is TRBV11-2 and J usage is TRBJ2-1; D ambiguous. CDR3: CASSSDGTTHNEQFF. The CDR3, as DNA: TGTGCCAGCAGCTCGGACGGAACCACGCACAATGAGCAGTTCTTC.